The next 11 T cell receptor beta chains were all read from a single sample in a study of CD8+CD57+ T cells in acquired aplastic anemia. The TCR beta profiling, which covered VDJ combination and CDR3 sequence, was carried out using genomic DNA as the template. MiXCR, run by TCRdb on the reads, gives a single entry per CDR3 protein. This sample has about 170,000 distinct CDR3 sequences, with under 75% found just once. What was sequenced was sorted CD4+, CD8+, or CD8+CD57+ T cells (not recorded which) from PBMCs. These receptors all come from a human donor in good health.

This clonotype was seen just once. The chain joins TRBV9 to TRBJ2-2; possible D gene TRBD1, 6 bases. V gave up 3 bases and J gave up 1 base, with 7 bases separating them. Germline assignment: CDR1 SGDLS and CDR2 YYNGEE. The CDR3 length is 14 residues. CDR3 residues: CASSADRNTGELFF. The DNA of the CDR3 is TGTGCCAGCAGCGCGGACAGGAACACCGGGGAGCTGTTTTTT.

The chain links TRBV7-8 to TRBJ1-6, with 7 bases fitting TRBD1. Looked up from germline, CDR1 is SGHVS and CDR2 is FQNEAQ. The length of the CDR3 is 15 residues. After removal of 2 bases from V and 5 bases from J, the junction contained 3 bases not matched to a gene. The DNA of the CDR3 is TGTGCCAGCAGCTTAAGGGACAGAGATAATTCACCCCTCCACTTT. This gives the protein CASSLRDRDNSPLHF.

The V gene is TRBV7-9, the J gene TRBJ1-5; D is ambiguous. The germline V and J ends were trimmed by 6 bases and 4 bases, with 10 bases remaining between them. The CDR3 length is 13 residues. Germline CDR1 is SEHNR and CDR2 is FQNEAQ (reference sequence). The CDR3 DNA follows: TGTGCCAGCAGGGACGAAGGGAATCAGCCCCAGCATTTT. It is translated as CASRDEGNQPQHF.

The genes are TRBV19 and TRBJ1-2; D call uncertain. The germline V gene encodes CDR1 LNHDA and CDR2 SQIVND (reference sequence). This CDR3 has 13 residues. Trimming shortened V by 6 bases and J by 0 bases, and 8 bases separated the two germline ends. The CDR3 region is CASSRTPNYGYTF. The CDR3 DNA reads as TGTGCCAGTAGCCGGACTCCTAACTATGGCTACACCTTC.

The chain has TRBV20-1 and TRBJ2-1; 9 nucleotides match TRBD2. Germline V gives CDR1 DFQATT, CDR2 SNEGSKA (reference sequence). This CDR3 is built from 15 residues. The junction had 4 bases not matched to a gene; V was cut back by 1 base and J by 3 bases. The CDR3, as DNA: TGCAGTGCTAGAGGGCTTAGCGGGGGCTACAATGAGCAGTTCTTC. Protein sequence: CSARGLSGGYNEQFF.

This chain connects TRBV10-3 to TRBJ2-5; 9 nucleotides align to TRBD1. Germline CDR1 reads ENHRY; CDR2 reads SYGVKD. This CDR3 is built from 14 residues. The V segment lost 4 bases and the J segment 2 bases; nucleotides outside the gene matches: 2. This CDR3 is CAISVTGGQETQYF. The CDR3 DNA sequence: TGTGCCATCAGTGTGACAGGGGGGCAAGAGACCCAGTACTTC.

A single count supports this clonotype. The V gene is TRBV7-9, the J gene TRBJ2-7; the D gene is possibly TRBD1 (5 bases). CDR3 length: 15 amino acids. V lost 3 bases and J lost 3, with 15 bases in between. Germline CDR1 SEHNR, CDR2 FQNEAQ (reference sequence). The CDR3, as DNA: TGTGCCAGCAGCTTCCCTCCTGGAACAGGCTACGAGCAGTACTTC. This codes for CASSFPPGTGYEQYF. Full variable domain (missing parts from reference TRBV7-9 and TRBJ2-7): DTGVSQNPRHKITKRGQNVTFRCDPISEHNRLYWYRQTLGQGPEFLTYFQNEAQLEKSRLLSDRFSAERPKGSFSTLEIQRTEQGDSAMYLCASSFPPGTGYEQYFGPGTRLTVT.

V usage is TRBV5-1 and J usage is TRBJ1-2; weak D call: TRBD1 (5 bases). The V gene's germline CDR1 is SGHRS and CDR2 YFSETQ. The ends were cut back, 0 bases at V and 3 bases at J, with 9 bases in the middle. CDR3 length: 14 amino acids. CDR3 nucleotides: TGCGCCAGCAGCTTGGCGGGGGTCGACTATGGCTACACCTTC. Translated, it gives CASSLAGVDYGYTF.

This clonotype was counted ten times or more. The chain is built from TRBV7-2 and TRBJ2-1; 9 nucleotides align to TRBD2. The ends lost 6 bases at V and 6 bases at J; junction bases unmatched: 6. This CDR3 comprises 14 residues. Per the germline V gene, CDR1 is SGHTA and CDR2 is FQGNSA. As DNA, the CDR3 is TGTGCCAGCAGAGCGGGACTAGCCGCCAATGAGCAGTTCTTC. Encoded protein: CASRAGLAANEQFF.

This chain joins TRBV5-4 and TRBJ2-5, with D uncertain. The germline V and J ends were trimmed by 2 bases and 0 bases, with 11 bases remaining between them. The CDR3 has 15 residues. Germline V gives CDR1 SGHNT, CDR2 YYREEE (reference sequence). CDR3 sequence (DNA): TGTGCCAGCAGCTTCGGACCGATAAACCAAGAGACCCAGTACTTC. Protein product: CASSFGPINQETQYF.

This clonotype has more than one count but fewer than ten. The rearrangement uses TRBV9 and TRBJ2-2; TRBD2 aligns across 8 bases. The ends lost 3 bases at V and 4 bases at J; junction bases unmatched: 14. From germline, CDR1 is SGDLS and CDR2 YYNGEE. The CDR3 runs 18 residues. The CDR3 DNA sequence: TGTGCCAGCAGCGCCCCGGGGGGGGGAGGGGAACTCACCGGGGAGCTGTTTTTT. This sequence encodes CASSAPGGGGELTGELFF. Drawing the rest from reference TRBV9 and TRBJ2-2, the complete variable domain is DSGVTQTPKHLITATGQRVTLRCSPRSGDLSVYWYQQSLDQGLQFLIQYYNGEERAKGNILERFSAQQFPDLHSELNLSSLELGDSALYFCASSAPGGGGELTGELFFGEGSRLTVL.